This TCR beta chain was obtained from a study of identical twins (dated by TCRdb to about 2016). Concerning the study at large: TCR alpha and beta repertoires from monozygotic twins, unrelated adults of various ages and cord blood were deep-sequenced to test whether fetal clonotypes persist. To rule out contamination, replicate twin experiments were performed at different times with different library preparation protocols.

Including the terminal cysteine and phenylalanine, the CDR3 comprises 13 residues. Only CDR3 DNA remains: 39 bases, in frame from the first base. Libraries were built with 5' RACE. Data came from an Illumina HiSeq 2000. Template switching introduced a universal primer binding site; the final cDNA contained a unique molecular identifier, enabling accurate counting of TCR cDNA molecules. Specific primers in the conserved constant-segment region were used to synthesize first-strand cDNA for TCR alpha and beta chains. To control for contamination, every cDNA library carried two barcodes: a SMART-Mk sample barcode plus Illumina barcodes. TruSeq adapter sequences along with Illumina sample barcodes were introduced in two successive PCR steps. The Illumina HiSeq platform was used with custom primers to sequence TCR alpha and beta cDNA libraries. In the source study's methods: MiGEC processed the raw reads to extract unique molecular identifiers, while MiXCR was used to determine the CDR3 positions. For each individual, recombination models were inferred using an EM algorithm with the repgenHMM and IGoR tools. The analysis of shared clonotypes was done with the tcR package in R, with sharing normalized by the product of cloneset sizes. To study raw recombination free of thymic and clonal selection effects, out-of-frame nonproductive sequences were analyzed. TCRdb redid the processing of the public reads, applying fastp at Q25 and MiXCR, and retained in-frame beta chains. Each CDR3 protein appears once, grouped with its most common genes and DNA. The V and J calls were determined by TCRdb, not by the authors. Counted in this sample were about 520,000 distinct CDR3 sequences; less than 25% of them appeared once. The ten top clones hold around 0.9% of the sample.

Here is what the overall study found, with its caveats: In monozygotic twins, out-of-frame TCR alpha sharing was systematically underestimated by recombination models, although the models agreed with sharing between unrelated individuals. Out-of-frame TCR alpha sequences shared between twins showed an excess of low generation-probability sequences compared with coincidental sharing between unrelated individuals. Invariant T cells such as MAIT and iNKT could partly confound zero-insertion analyses, though diverse VJ usage argued against this for most clonotypes. Conclusions relied on cross-sectional statistical analysis, since the same donors could not be followed over many years. Abundant cord blood beta clonotypes had fewer insertions, young adult naive repertoires showed a similar but weaker trend, and memory repertoires showed no such trend. In beta out-of-frame sequences, excess twin sharing was weaker, because having fewer shared sequences lowered the signal-to-noise ratio.

This clonotype was observed a few times. The antigen this receptor binds is unknown. No much larger clonotype is one base removed from it; base qualities were not supplied. Every donor was a healthy Caucasian. Three pairs of female monozygotic twins, all aged about 18 to 29 years, were included in the twin cohort. CD4+ and CD8+ T cell populations were isolated with positive isolation kits from Invitrogen. Another study also made use of these data, one on T cells expressing NK-cell markers. In that second paper, the authors write: In sorted CD3+CD56+NKG2C+, CD3+CD56+NKG2C- and CD3+CD56-NKG2C+ T-cell subsets from eight or nine donors, TCR beta-chain repertoires were profiled. Seven of the eight sequenced donors were HCMV-seropositive and one was HCMV-seronegative. In several experiments an anti-gammadeltaTCR antibody was added to restrict sorting to alphabetaTCR-expressing T cells. In six donors, the dominant CD3+CD56+NKG2C+ clonotypes were among the top 10 CD8+ clonotypes and accounted for roughly 1.0-7.5% of CD8+ T cells. Those dominant clonotypes were again the most abundant among CD3+CD56-NKG2C+ cells in a handful of donors, at about 25-65%. It remained unclear whether the expanded NKG2C-expressing T cell clones were specific for HCMV antigens. Randomly selected healthy volunteers, three men and five women, were used as the eight sequenced donors. HCMV serostatus was determined by detecting HCMV-specific IgG in serum with a commercial ELISA kit. MIGEC handled demultiplexing of the reads and grouping by UMI, while MiTCR was used to assemble and quantify clonotypes. To remove erroneous sequences, TCR cDNA sequences were retained only when supported by two or more reads. The tcR package was used for downstream repertoire analysis, and clonotypes were matched across fractions by CDR3 nucleotide sequence plus V segment. VDJmatch was used to annotate antigen specificity against VDJdb, with one amino acid substitution allowed in CDR3.

The receptor was isolated from a woman aged 18-29 years in good health. Sequencing was performed on CD4+ T cells sorted from blood. In this chain, TRBV21-1 is recombined with TRBJ1-1. TRBV21-1 is a pseudogene locus. The CDR3 region reads CASRKGRVAEAFF. The DNA sequence is TGTGCCAGCAGAAAGGGCAGGGTCGCTGAAGCTTTCTTT.